Listed below are T cell receptor beta chains from one sample, sequenced in a study of Ad26.COV2.S vaccination and SARS-CoV-2 variants. The table came from immunoSEQ multiplex PCR; TCRdb's copy has only in-frame clones and leaves some out. The sample shows 350,000 to 400,000 clones, about nine tenths of them seen only once. Material: peripheral blood, obtained in a trial of Ad26.COV2.S vaccine versus placebo. These receptors originate from a person aged 18-60 years who received the Ad26.COV2.S COVID-19 vaccine or a placebo. The CDR3 runs from the conserved cysteine through the conserved F or W. A D gene is named only where the DNA matches it firmly. Only some rows state a clone size, as once, few, many or a class for expanded clones.

d_gene	abundance	v_gene	j_gene	CDR3nt	CDR3aa
TRBD1	.	TRBV6-5	TRBJ1-2	TGTGCCAGCAGTTGGACAGGCTATGGCTACACCTTC	CASSWTGYGYTF
.	once	TRBV28	TRBJ2-7	TGTGCCAGCAGTTTCGTAGGGAGGGAGCAGTACTTC	CASSFVGREQYF
.	.	TRBV11-3	TRBJ1-1	TGTGCCAGCAGCTCCCGGGACAAGAACACTGAAGCTTTCTTT	CASSSRDKNTEAFF
TRBD2	.	TRBV5-1	TRBJ2-7	TGCGCCAGCAGCTACCTTCCCTCGGGACTAGCGCCTACTCTCAACTACGAGCAGTACTTC	CASSYLPSGLAPTLNYEQYF
.	.	TRBV3-1/TRBV3-2	TRBJ2-7	TGTGCCAGCAGCCCTTCGAGCTCCTACGAGCAGTACTTC	CASSPSSSYEQYF
.	few	TRBV19	TRBJ2-2	TGTGCCAGTATACCCGGGACTTCGAACACCGGGGAGCTGTTTTTT	CASIPGTSNTGELFF
.	.	TRBV6-5	TRBJ1-4	TGTGCCAGCAGTTACTCTGGGATGGCTAATGAAAAACTGTTTTTT	CASSYSGMANEKLFF
TRBD1	.	TRBV7-3	TRBJ2-1	TGTGCCAGCAGCTTAGGAGGGACAGGGGCATTCAATGAGCAGTTCTTC	CASSLGGTGAFNEQFF
.	.	TRBV4-3	TRBJ2-1	TGCGCCAGCAGCCACGCCTCCGATAGCTCCTACAATGAGCAGTTCTTC	CASSHASDSSYNEQFF
TRBD1	.	TRBV5-6	TRBJ2-1	TGTGCCAGCAGCTTTGGGACAGGGTCGAATGAGCAGTTCTTC	CASSFGTGSNEQFF
.	.	TRBV6-5	TRBJ1-5	TGTGCCACCAACAGTGGGGGTGGCAATCAGCCCCAGCATTTT	CATNSGGGNQPQHF
TRBD1	.	TRBV5-1	TRBJ1-2	TGCGCCAGCAGCTTGGAGATTGGGACAGCCGGCTACACCTTC	CASSLEIGTAGYTF
TRBD1	.	TRBV24-1	TRBJ1-5	TGTGCCACCAGTGATGGGACAGGGTGGAATCAGCCCCAGCATTTT	CATSDGTGWNQPQHF
.	.	TRBV6-2/TRBV6-3	TRBJ2-7	TGTGCCAGCAGTTACAGGTTCTACGAGCAGTACTTC	CASSYRFYEQYF
.	.	TRBV10-3	TRBJ2-1	TGTGCCATCAGTGAGAGTTGGCAGGGGGGGAACAATGAGCAGTTCTTC	CAISESWQGGNNEQFF
.	.	TRBV9	TRBJ2-1	TGTGCCAGCAGCGTAGTAGCGGCCTTCTACAATGAGCAGTTCTTC	CASSVVAAFYNEQFF
TRBD1	.	TRBV5-8	TRBJ2-1	TGTGCCAGCAAAGAAACAGGGGGCGCGTTAACTGAGCAGTTCTTC	CASKETGGALTEQFF
.	.	TRBV21-1	TRBJ2-7	TGTGCCAGCAGCAAAGTGGCGGGAGGGCCTAGTCACGAGCAGTACTTC	CASSKVAGGPSHEQYF
TRBD2	.	TRBV11-3	TRBJ2-1	TGTGCCAGCAGCCTAAGATCGGTGGCGGGAGTTGGGAATGAGCAGTTCTTC	CASSLRSVAGVGNEQFF
.	.	TRBV28	TRBJ1-2	TGTGCCAGCACTATGTCCCCCTCCAGGGACAAGGATGGCTACACCTTC	CASTMSPSRDKDGYTF
TRBD1	.	TRBV18	TRBJ1-5	TGTGCCAGCTCACAGGGAACAGGGGGAAGGCAGCCCCAGCATTTT	CASSQGTGGRQPQHF
.	.	TRBV28	TRBJ1-5	TGTGCCAGCAGTTTACACAGCCCCAATCAGCCCCAGCATTTT	CASSLHSPNQPQHF
TRBD1	.	TRBV5-8	TRBJ2-7	TGTGCCAGCAGCAGCGGACAGGGAGTTTTCGCCGAGCAGTACTTC	CASSSGQGVFAEQYF
TRBD1	.	TRBV5-4	TRBJ2-3	TGTGCCGGGACCCGACAGGGCAGCACAGATACGCAGTATTTT	CAGTRQGSTDTQYF
.	once	TRBV3-1/TRBV3-2	TRBJ1-5	TGTGCCAGCAGCCAAACCGGGGACGGGAGTCAGCCCCAGCATTTT	CASSQTGDGSQPQHF
TRBD1	.	TRBV25-1	TRBJ1-6	TGTGCCAGCAGTGAAAGGACAGGGGGCCAAAATTCACCCCTCCACTTT	CASSERTGGQNSPLHF
.	.	TRBV9	TRBJ1-3	TGTGCCAGCAGCGTAGGGGACGGTGCCTTCTCTGGAAACACCATATATTTT	CASSVGDGAFSGNTIYF
.	.	TRBV28	TRBJ2-5	TGTGCCAGCAGTTTTGCGGACAGACAAGAGACCCAGTACTTC	CASSFADRQETQYF
.	.	TRBV5-6	TRBJ1-4	TGTGCCAGCAGCTTGAGAAGGATTAATGAAAAACTGTTTTTT	CASSLRRINEKLFF
.	.	TRBV11-2	TRBJ2-1	TGTGCCAGCAGCTTAGACAGGGGGGGGCACAATGAGCAGTTCTTC	CASSLDRGGHNEQFF
.	.	TRBV7-9	TRBJ2-5	TGTGCCAGCAGCTTAGGTATAGGGGGGAATCAAGAGACCCAGTACTTC	CASSLGIGGNQETQYF
TRBD1	.	TRBV6-1	TRBJ1-2	TGTGCCAGCAGTGATCGGGACAGGGGTTTATCTGGCTACACCTTC	CASSDRDRGLSGYTF
.	.	TRBV10-1	TRBJ2-3	TGCGCCAGCAGTCCTTACCTCGCTAGCACAGATACGCAGTATTTT	CASSPYLASTDTQYF
TRBD2	.	TRBV6-5	TRBJ2-7	TGTGCCATCCGAGCCGGACTAGCGGGAGACGAGCAGTACTTC	CAIRAGLAGDEQYF
TRBD1	.	TRBV6-1	TRBJ2-7	TGTGCCAGCAGTGAAGCAGGGGGCCTCTACGAGCAGTACTTC	CASSEAGGLYEQYF
.	.	TRBV28	TRBJ1-1	TGTGCCAGCCGCGGTCACGGGCAGAACACTGAAGCTTTCTTT	CASRGHGQNTEAFF
.	.	TRBV19	TRBJ1-1	TGTGCCAGTAGTCTTAGCTGGACGGTGAACACTGAAGCTTTCTTT	CASSLSWTVNTEAFF
.	.	TRBV27	TRBJ2-5	TGTGCCAGCAGTCCGGGGCTCGCAGAGACCCAGTACTTC	CASSPGLAETQYF
.	.	TRBV6-6	TRBJ2-5	TGTGCCAGCAGTTACTCGATACAGCCTACGGAGACCCAGTACTTC	CASSYSIQPTETQYF
.	.	TRBV30	TRBJ1-1	TGTGCCTGCCGCCTACCCCCGAACACTGAAGCTTTCTTT	CACRLPPNTEAFF
.	.	TRBV14	TRBJ1-2	TGTGCCAGCAGCCAAGGAGGCAACCTTGGGGTTGGCTACACCTTC	CASSQGGNLGVGYTF
TRBD1	.	TRBV11-2	TRBJ2-2	TGTGCCAGCAGACCACCCGGGACAGAGAACACCGGGGAGCTGTTTTTT	CASRPPGTENTGELFF
.	.	TRBV7-2	TRBJ1-1	TGTGCCAGCCTAGAGGGCGGCAGGAGGAACACTGAAGCTTTCTTT	CASLEGGRRNTEAFF
.	.	TRBV28	TRBJ2-2	TGTGCCAGCTGTCCGGGTGGGACAAACACCGGGGAGCTGTTTTTT	CASCPGGTNTGELFF
.	.	TRBV28	TRBJ2-1	TGTGCCAGCAGTTCGACTAGTGCTGAGCAGTTCTTC	CASSSTSAEQFF
.	once	TRBV29-1	TRBJ2-7	TGCAGCGTTCGTACTGACCGGGCAGTCCCCTACGAGCAGTACTTC	CSVRTDRAVPYEQYF
.	.	TRBV7-9	TRBJ1-1	TGTGCCAGCAGCCTCTCGGTGGACACTGAAGCTTTCTTT	CASSLSVDTEAFF
.	.	TRBV15	TRBJ2-3	TGTGCCACCAGCAGAGACACGGGCACAGATACGCAGTATTTT	CATSRDTGTDTQYF
.	.	TRBV2	TRBJ2-7	TGTGCCAGCACTCAAGGGGGTAGCTCCTACGAGCAGTACTTC	CASTQGGSSYEQYF
TRBD2	.	TRBV19	TRBJ2-5	TGTGCCAGTAGTATGGGTCCGGGACTAGCGGGAGAGACCCAGTACTTC	CASSMGPGLAGETQYF
TRBD2	.	TRBV28	TRBJ2-3	TGTGCCAGCAGCTCCCGGACTAGCGGGGGCACAGATACGCAGTATTTT	CASSSRTSGGTDTQYF
TRBD2	.	TRBV5-1	TRBJ2-5	TGCGCCAGCAGCTGGGGGACTAGTAGTGAGACCCAGTACTTC	CASSWGTSSETQYF
.	.	TRBV15	TRBJ1-6	TGTGCCACCAGCAGAGACAGGGTCAATTCACCCCTCCACTTT	CATSRDRVNSPLHF
.	.	TRBV7-9	TRBJ1-6	TGTGCCAGCAGCCCCTTTCGGGACTTCCCCGGGGAACCCCTCCACTTT	CASSPFRDFPGEPLHF
TRBD2	.	TRBV6-2/TRBV6-3	TRBJ2-7	TGTGCCAGCAGTTACCTGAGCGGGAGGGTCTCCTACGAGCAGTACTTC	CASSYLSGRVSYEQYF
TRBD1	.	TRBV6-2/TRBV6-3	TRBJ2-4	TGTGCCAGCAGTTATCGCGGACAGGACATTCAGTACTTC	CASSYRGQDIQYF
.	.	TRBV11-2	TRBJ1-1	TGTGCCAGCAGCTTAGGTCCGGGGGGCACTGAAGCTTTCTTT	CASSLGPGGTEAFF
TRBD1	.	TRBV5-4	TRBJ2-5	TGTGCCAGCAGCTTGGGACAGGGAGAAGAGACCCAGTACTTC	CASSLGQGEETQYF
.	.	TRBV27	TRBJ2-7	TGTGCCAGCAGTTCGACAGGCTCTGGGAACGAGCAGTACTTC	CASSSTGSGNEQYF